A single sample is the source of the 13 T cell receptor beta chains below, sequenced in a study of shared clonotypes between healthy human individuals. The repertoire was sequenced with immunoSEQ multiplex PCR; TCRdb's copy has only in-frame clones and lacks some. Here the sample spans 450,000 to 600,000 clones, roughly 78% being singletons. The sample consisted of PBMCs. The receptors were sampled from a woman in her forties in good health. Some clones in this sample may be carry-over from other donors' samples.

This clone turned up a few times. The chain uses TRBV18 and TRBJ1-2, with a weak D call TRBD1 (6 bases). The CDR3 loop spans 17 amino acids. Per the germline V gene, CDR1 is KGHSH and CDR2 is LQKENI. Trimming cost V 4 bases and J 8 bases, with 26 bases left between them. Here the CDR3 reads CASSRAPIGQREGGYTF. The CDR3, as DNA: TGTGCCAGCTCACGGGCTCCCATAGGACAGCGAGAGGGGGGCTACACCTTC.

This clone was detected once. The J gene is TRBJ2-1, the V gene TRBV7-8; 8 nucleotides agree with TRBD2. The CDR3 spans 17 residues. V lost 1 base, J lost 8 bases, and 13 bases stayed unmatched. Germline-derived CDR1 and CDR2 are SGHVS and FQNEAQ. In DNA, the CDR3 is TGTGCCAGCAGCTTAGGAGTCCTGCCGGGAGGGCCCGATGAGCAGTTCTTC. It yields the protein CASSLGVLPGGPDEQFF.

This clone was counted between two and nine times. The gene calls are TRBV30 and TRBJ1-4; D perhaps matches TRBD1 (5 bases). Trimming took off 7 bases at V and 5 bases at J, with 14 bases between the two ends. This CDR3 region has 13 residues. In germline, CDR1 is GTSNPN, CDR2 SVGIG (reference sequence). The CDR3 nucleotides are TGTGCCTTCCAAGGAAAGGGGAATGAAAAACTGTTTTTT. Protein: CAFQGKGNEKLFF.

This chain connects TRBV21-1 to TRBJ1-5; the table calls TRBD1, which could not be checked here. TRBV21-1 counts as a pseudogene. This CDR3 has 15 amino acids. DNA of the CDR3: TGTGCCAGCAGCGGAACAGGGGGAGGCAATCAGCCCCAGCATTTT. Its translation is CASSGTGGGNQPQHF.

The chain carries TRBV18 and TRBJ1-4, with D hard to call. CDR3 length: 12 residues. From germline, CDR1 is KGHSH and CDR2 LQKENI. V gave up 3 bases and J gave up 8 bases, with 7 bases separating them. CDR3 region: CASSPEVEKLFF. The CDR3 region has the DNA TGTGCCAGCTCACCGGAGGTCGAAAAACTGTTTTTT.

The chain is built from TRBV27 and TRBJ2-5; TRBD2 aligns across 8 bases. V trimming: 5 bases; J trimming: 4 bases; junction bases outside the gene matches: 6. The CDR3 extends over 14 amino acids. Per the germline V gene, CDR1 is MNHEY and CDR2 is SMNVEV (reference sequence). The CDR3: CASSIMREVETQYF. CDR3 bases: TGTGCCAGCAGTATTATGCGGGAGGTAGAGACCCAGTACTTC.

The CDR3 region is CAWSEGDQETQYF. The CDR3 nucleotides read TGTGCCTGGAGTGAAGGGGACCAAGAGACCCAGTACTTC. The chain combines TRBV30 with TRBJ2-5; a weak D match, TRBD1 (5 bases). Germline V lookup: CDR1 GTSNPN, CDR2 SVGIG (reference sequence). The V gene lost 1 base and the J gene lost 0 bases, with 6 bases spanning the gap. The CDR3 contains 13 residues.

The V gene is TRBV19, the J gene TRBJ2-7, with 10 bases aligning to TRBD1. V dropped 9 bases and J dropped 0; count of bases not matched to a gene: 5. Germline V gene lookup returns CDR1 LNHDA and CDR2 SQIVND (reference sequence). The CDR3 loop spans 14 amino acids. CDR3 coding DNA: TGTGCCAGATCGGACAGGGGGGGCTCCTACGAGCAGTACTTC. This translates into CARSDRGGSYEQYF.

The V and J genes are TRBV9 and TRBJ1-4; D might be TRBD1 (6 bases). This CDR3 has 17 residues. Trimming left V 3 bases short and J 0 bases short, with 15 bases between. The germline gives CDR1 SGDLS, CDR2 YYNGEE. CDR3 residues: CASSANPDRPTNEKLFF. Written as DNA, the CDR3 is TGTGCCAGCAGCGCAAACCCCGACAGGCCAACTAATGAAAAACTGTTTTTT.

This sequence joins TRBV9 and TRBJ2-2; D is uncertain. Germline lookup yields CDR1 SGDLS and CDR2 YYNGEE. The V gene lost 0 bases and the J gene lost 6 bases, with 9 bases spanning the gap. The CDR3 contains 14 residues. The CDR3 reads CASSVGKVPGELFF. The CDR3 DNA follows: TGTGCCAGCAGCGTAGGAAAAGTTCCCGGGGAGCTGTTTTTT. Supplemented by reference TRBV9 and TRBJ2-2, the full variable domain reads DSGVTQTPKHLITATGQRVTLRCSPRSGDLSVYWYQQSLDQGLQFLIQYYNGEERAKGNILERFSAQQFPDLHSELNLSSLELGDSALYFCASSVGKVPGELFFGEGSRLTVL.

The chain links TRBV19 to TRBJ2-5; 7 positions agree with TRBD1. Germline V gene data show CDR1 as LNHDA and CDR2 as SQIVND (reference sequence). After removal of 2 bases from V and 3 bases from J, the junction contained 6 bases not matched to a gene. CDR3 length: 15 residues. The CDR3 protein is CASSITGTEKETQYF. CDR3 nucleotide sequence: TGTGCCAGTAGTATAACCGGGACAGAAAAAGAGACCCAGTACTTC.

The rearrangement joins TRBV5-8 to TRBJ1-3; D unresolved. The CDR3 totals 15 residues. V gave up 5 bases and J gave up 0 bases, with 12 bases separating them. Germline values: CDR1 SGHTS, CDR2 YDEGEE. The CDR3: CASSFDGSSGNTIYF. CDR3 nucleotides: TGTGCCAGCAGTTTCGACGGTAGCTCTGGAAACACCATATATTTT.

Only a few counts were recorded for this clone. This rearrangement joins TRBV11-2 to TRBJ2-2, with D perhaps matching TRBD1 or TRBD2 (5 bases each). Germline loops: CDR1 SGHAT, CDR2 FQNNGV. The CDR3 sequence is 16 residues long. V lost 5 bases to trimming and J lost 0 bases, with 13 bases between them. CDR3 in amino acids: CASSPGTWTNTGELFF. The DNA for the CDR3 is TGTGCCAGCAGCCCCGGGACGTGGACGAACACCGGGGAGCTGTTTTTT.